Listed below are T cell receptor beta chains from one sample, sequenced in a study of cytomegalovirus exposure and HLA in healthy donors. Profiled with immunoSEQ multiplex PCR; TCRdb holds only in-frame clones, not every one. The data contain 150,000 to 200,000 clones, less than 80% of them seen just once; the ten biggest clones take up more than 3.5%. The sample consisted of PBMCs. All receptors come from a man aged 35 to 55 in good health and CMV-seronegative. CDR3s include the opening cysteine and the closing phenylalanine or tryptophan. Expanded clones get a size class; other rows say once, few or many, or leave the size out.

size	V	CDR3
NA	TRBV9	CASILRGGELFF
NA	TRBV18	CASSLTQSSYNSPLHF
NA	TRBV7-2	CASSSFGLNYGYTF
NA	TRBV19	CASSTSGGVEQYF
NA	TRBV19	CASSALGGQPQHF
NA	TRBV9	CASSAGASGGQRSTDTQYF
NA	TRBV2	CASSPNLAGGPTGELFF
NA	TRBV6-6	CASSYSKLTGELFF
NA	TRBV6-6	CASRSPGRQGDGYTF
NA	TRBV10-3	CAIRDRGAYEQYF
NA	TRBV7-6	CASSLGPKEQYF
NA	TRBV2	CASRRDSEDTQYF
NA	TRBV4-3	CASSQPRGTGLHEQYF
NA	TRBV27	CASSSPSSGYYEQYF
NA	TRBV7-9	CASSPTSAGLVKSDTQYF
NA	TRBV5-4	CASSLKDRLSYGYTF
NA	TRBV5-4	CASSPTGLASSSYNEQFF
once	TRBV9	CASSVARGTVPYEQYF
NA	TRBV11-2	CASSSGRAQGTQYF
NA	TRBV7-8	CASSLVTGELSYEQYF
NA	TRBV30	CAWRTRESGGYTF
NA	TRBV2	CASSEARASYEQYF
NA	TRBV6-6	CASRRTSGGPGGELFF
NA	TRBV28	CASRMDPGQGNTEAFF
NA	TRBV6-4	CASSAPMNGHPYEQYF
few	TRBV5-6	CASSLAAGQVWTEAFF
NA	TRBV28	CASIRGGGTEAFF
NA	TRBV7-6	CASSLDQGSTEAFF
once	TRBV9	CASSPQGLGNQPQHF
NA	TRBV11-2	CASSWGDRAKNIQYF
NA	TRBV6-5	CASSYRLASTGELFF
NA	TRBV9	CASSPGDIDSPLHF
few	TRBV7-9	CASSFEGGVYEQYF
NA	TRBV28	CASSLYRGGPNEQFF
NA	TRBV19	CASSIGQGASGELFF
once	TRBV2	CASSGTGQRYGYTF
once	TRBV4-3	CASSQEGQGGLYNEQFF
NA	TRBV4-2	CASSQDPVWDISYEQYF
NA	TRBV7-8	CASSPGTDGNTIYF
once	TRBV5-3	CARSSVLESCYGYTF
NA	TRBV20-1	CSAGEIYEQYF
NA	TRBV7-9	CASSIGLGLAGEETQYF
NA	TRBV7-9	CASSLLGRAEAFF
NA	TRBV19	CASSINRGLNTGELFF
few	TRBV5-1	CASSFQGEETDTQYF
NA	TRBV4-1	CASSQKFETGANVLTF
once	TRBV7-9	CASSYPGLFNTEAFF